This TCR beta chain was documented in a study of cytomegalovirus exposure and HLA in healthy donors. To note about this clone: What it binds is not known.

Amplification used 60 Vbeta primers and 13 Jbeta primers. Generated by immunoSEQ multiplex PCR, the TCRdb table keeps only in-frame clones and is missing some. The sample carries roughly 240,000 clones, roughly 81% recorded once. This CDR3 has 17 residues. The study's findings and limits: In all likelihood, a cluster of highly shared sequence variants was a sequencing artifact. A later analysis found that most CMV-associated TCR beta chains appeared HLA-restricted. Of the V segments, some could not be distinguished, including TRBV6-2 and TRBV6-3, and were excluded.

The chain uses TRBV21-1 and TRBJ1-3. TRBV21-1 is reported as a pseudogene. Sample: PBMCs. The sequence was collected from a girl between 2 and 10 years old in good health and CMV-seronegative. This chain's CDR3 is CASSKGVDCISGNTIYF. CDR3 nucleotide sequence: TGTGCCAGCAGCAAAGGGGTGGACTGTATCTCTGGAAACACCATATATTTT.